Sequencing of this T cell receptor beta chain was carried out in a study of shared clonotypes between healthy human individuals. This clone occurred once. The antigen is unknown. The CDR3 covers 13 residues. Trimming pared 6 bases from V and 2 bases from J, leaving 10 bases between. Per germline, CDR1 MDHEN and CDR2 SYDVKM. General study points: Rarefaction gave evidence that sorted-subset sequencing remained incomplete despite large depth. It was only blood that was sampled, and tissue repertoires likely differ. Represented diversity (both genetic and exposure-history) was limited by the small number of donors.

The protocol was immunoSEQ multiplex PCR, while the TCRdb copy is restricted to in-frame clones and leaves out a portion. The sample contains 2 million to 2.5 million clones, about 92% of which appear only once. A CD45RA-negative memory subset and a CD45RA+ naive subset were separated from the CD4+ cells. This rearrangement joins TRBV28 to TRBJ1-2; no reliable D call. This receptor was identified in a young man in good health. Some clones in this sample may be carry-over from other donors' samples. What was sequenced was naive CD4+ T cells from PBMCs. This sample's subset: CD45RA+ positively selected. The CDR3 region is CASSPPENYGYTF. The CDR3 bases are TGTGCCAGCAGCCCGCCTGAAAACTATGGCTACACCTTC.